What follows are 14 T cell receptor beta chains derived from one specimen sequenced in a study of T cell changes during pregnancy in multiple sclerosis. TCRdb's table, derived via immunoSEQ multiplex PCR, lists solely in-frame clones and lacks some. The data show 85,000 to 130,000 clones, almost 95% seen once. The specimen was peripheral blood, collected before pregnancy. The source is a female donor with multiple sclerosis, enrolled in a pregnancy study.

This chain uses TRBV5-1 with TRBJ2-1; perhaps TRBD2 as D (6 bases). CDR1 and CDR2 (germline): SGHRS, YFSETQ. The CDR3 is made up of 12 amino acids. With 4 bases removed from V and 16 bases from J, the gap between germline ends came to 18 bases. CDR3 bases: TGCGCCAGCAGCCCGGAGGGGTATGGGGGATTCTTC. It translates to CASSPEGYGGFF.

A few counts support this clone. The rearrangement joins TRBV7-9 to TRBJ1-2; 9 positions match TRBD1. V was clipped by 4 bases and J by 8 bases; unmatched bases: 11. The germline gives CDR1 SEHNR, CDR2 FQNEAQ (reference sequence). The CDR3 is 15 residues long. CDR3 sequence (DNA): TGTGCCAGCAGCTCACGGACAGGGGCCCAAACGGGCTACACCTTC. It yields the protein CASSSRTGAQTGYTF. Filled out from reference TRBV7-9 and TRBJ1-2, the complete variable domain reads DTGVSQNPRHKITKRGQNVTFRCDPISEHNRLYWYRQTLGQGPEFLTYFQNEAQLEKSRLLSDRFSAERPKGSFSTLEIQRTEQGDSAMYLCASSSRTGAQTGYTFGSGTRLTVV.

The CDR3 loop reads CASSLGTIDEQFF. The DNA for the CDR3 is TGTGCCAGCAGCCTGGGGACAATAGATGAGCAGTTCTTC. The genes are TRBV5-5 and TRBJ2-1; D may be TRBD1 (6 bases). Per the germline V gene, CDR1 is SGHKS and CDR2 is YYEKEE (reference sequence). The V end was cut by 4 bases, the J end by 8 bases, with 13 bases between. This CDR3 is 13 amino acids long.

This chain links TRBV18 with TRBJ2-4, with 14 bases matching TRBD2. Germline lookup yields CDR1 KGHSH and CDR2 LQKENI. V was clipped by 6 bases and J by 9 bases; unmatched bases: 10. CDR3 length equals 16 residues. For the CDR3, the DNA is TGTGCCAGCTCTCGCGGGACTAGCGGGAGCGGGGCCATTCAGTACTTC. Translating it yields CASSRGTSGSGAIQYF. Together with reference TRBV18 and TRBJ2-4, the CDR3 gives the full variable domain: NAGVMQNPRHLVRRRGQEARLRCSPMKGHSHVYWYRQLPEEGLKFMVYLQKENIIDESGMPKERFSAEFPKEGPSILRIQQVVRGDSAAYFCASSRGTSGSGAIQYFGAGTRLSVL.

The sample holds one count of this clone. V and J are TRBV5-1 and TRBJ2-2; 7 bases fit TRBD1. This CDR3 contains 15 residues. Germline CDR1 SGHRS, CDR2 YFSETQ. With V trimmed by 5 bases and J by 6 bases, 10 bases remained unmatched. The CDR3 DNA sequence: TGCGCCAGCAGTTCTGAGGGGGCGACAGCCGGGGAGCTGTTTTTT. Protein sequence: CASSSEGATAGELFF.

The DNA for the CDR3 is TGTGCCTGGAGTGCGGGGGGAGTGGGGGGCTACACCTTC. Translation: CAWSAGGVGGYTF. The V call is TRBV30, the J call TRBJ1-2; maybe TRBD1 (5 bases). In germline, CDR1 is GTSNPN, CDR2 SVGIG (reference sequence). V dropped 1 base and J dropped 8 bases, with 14 bases sitting between them. This CDR3 is built from 13 residues.

This clone appeared a single time. The V call is TRBV6-6, the J call TRBJ2-7, with 7 bases identical to TRBD1. The CDR3 extends over 14 amino acids. CDR1 and CDR2 from the germline V gene are MNHNY and SVGAGI (reference sequence). V shed 6 bases, J shed 4 bases, and the junction held 9 bases outside the gene matches. CDR3 coding DNA: TGTGCCAGCAGATACGACAGGGTTGCTTACGAGCAGTACTTC. It encodes CASRYDRVAYEQYF.

The chain joins TRBV5-4 to TRBJ2-1, with D tentatively TRBD2 (6 bases). The CDR3 consists of 15 residues. The V gene's germline CDR1 is SGHNT and CDR2 YYREEE (reference sequence). V lost 4 bases to trimming and J lost 0 bases, with 11 bases between them. The CDR3 sequence is CASSPSASSYNEQFF. In DNA, the CDR3 is TGTGCCAGCAGCCCTAGCGCTAGCTCCTACAATGAGCAGTTCTTC.

The chain recombines TRBV5-1 with TRBJ2-7, with a possible D match to TRBD1 (5 bases). V was shortened by 1 base and J by 2 bases, with 10 bases between the two germline ends. The CDR3 is 14 residues long. In germline, CDR1 is SGHRS, CDR2 YFSETQ. In DNA, the CDR3 is TGCGCCAGCAGCTTGAAGGGGCTCGCCTACGAGCAGTACTTC. Amino acid sequence: CASSLKGLAYEQYF. The full variable domain, its missing parts supplied by reference TRBV5-1 and TRBJ2-7, is KAGVTQTPRYLIKTRGQQVTLSCSPISGHRSVSWYQQTPGQGLQFLFEYFSETQRNKGNFPGRFSGRQFSNSRSEMNVSTLELGDSALYLCASSLKGLAYEQYFGPGTRLTVT.

The chain employs TRBV5-4 and TRBJ2-7; 9 nucleotides line up with TRBD1. Losses at the gene ends were 2 bases for V and 3 bases for J; bases not matched to a gene: 6. Per germline, CDR1 SGHNT and CDR2 YYREEE (reference sequence). The CDR3 covers 15 residues. CDR3 coding DNA: TGTGCCAGCAGCTTACAGGGGGCCCTCAACTACGAGCAGTACTTC. This encodes CASSLQGALNYEQYF.

This chain connects TRBV5-4 to TRBJ1-1; 8 positions match TRBD1. The CDR3 consists of 14 residues. CDR1 is SGHNT and CDR2 is YYREEE in the germline V gene (reference sequence). Trimming at V came to 2 bases and at J to 0 bases, leaving 0 bases not matched to a gene. In nucleotides, the CDR3 is TGTGCCAGCAGCTTACAGGGGGTGAACACTGAAGCTTTCTTT. Translating gives CASSLQGVNTEAFF.

The chain combines TRBV19 with TRBJ2-3, with D perhaps TRBD1 (5 bases). This CDR3 is 15 amino acids long. V lost 3 bases and J lost 0, with 10 bases in between. CDR1 LNHDA and CDR2 SQIVND come from the germline V gene (reference sequence). In DNA, the CDR3 is TGTGCCAGTAGTATGTTGGCAGGGAGCACAGATACGCAGTATTTT. Translating it yields CASSMLAGSTDTQYF.

The CDR3 DNA sequence: TGCAGCGCCGAAGGGGGCGACAGGGGATCGGACACTGAAGCTTTCTTT. Amino acid sequence: CSAEGGDRGSDTEAFF. This sequence joins TRBV29-1 and TRBJ1-1; 8 nucleotides agree with TRBD1. Germline V gene sequence: CDR1 SQVTM, CDR2 ANQGSEA. After removal of 7 bases from V and 3 bases from J, the junction contained 16 bases not matched to a gene. This CDR3 is built from 16 residues.

The chain carries TRBV7-2 and TRBJ1-3, with 9 bases fitting TRBD1. Germline V gene sequence: CDR1 SGHTA, CDR2 FQGNSA. This CDR3 has 16 amino acids. Trimming removed 3 bases from V and 2 bases from J; junction bases left unmatched: 5. This CDR3 is CASSLPGQGPGNTIYF. The CDR3 coding sequence is TGTGCCAGCAGCTTGCCGGGACAGGGTCCTGGAAACACCATATATTTT.